This T cell receptor beta chain was captured by sequencing in a study of cytomegalovirus exposure and HLA in healthy donors. PCR primers comprised 60 Vbeta and 13 Jbeta primers. Here immunoSEQ multiplex PCR was the method, and the copy in TCRdb shows in-frame clones only, minus some. The data contain hundreds of thousands of clones, around 66% of them singletons. Study-wide results and limits: Accurate prediction of most subjects' HLA-A and HLA-B alleles from TCR beta sequences was reported.

The CDR3 consists of 14 residues. CDR1 and CDR2 from the germline V gene are SGHNT and YYREEE (reference sequence). V lost 4 bases and J 2 bases, leaving 12 bases between the germline ends. Note on this clone: Its cognate antigen is unknown.

The receptor's source is a female donor in good health and CMV-seronegative. The chain is built from TRBV5-4 and TRBJ2-5; D perhaps matches TRBD2 (6 bases). The sample was PBMCs. The CDR3 bases are TGTGCCAGCAGCGCCCCTAGCGTACAAGAGACCCAGTACTTC. Residues: CASSAPSVQETQYF.